A single sample gave rise to the 26 T cell receptor beta chains below, sequenced in a study of tissue T cells after allogeneic stem cell transplantation. TCRdb's table, derived via immunoSEQ multiplex PCR, lists solely in-frame clones and lacks some. The table lists 20,000 to 25,000 clones, roughly two thirds of them singletons. The sample was blood. The receptors shown here come from a female BALB/c mouse in good health. The strain's MHC haplotype is H2-d.

This clone turned up a few times. Gene names are the mouse ones. With the read ending 1 residue before the CDR3 end, the germline J gene is used to fill in that end. The chain has TRBV20 and TRBJ2-1, with 10 bases that match TRBD2. Losses at the gene ends were 5 bases for V and 2 bases for J; bases not matched to a gene: 6. The CDR3 has 15 amino acids. Germline V gene data show CDR1 as GFQATS and CDR2 as STVNSAI. The DNA read from the CDR3 is TGTGGTGCTCTCCGGGACTGGGGTGACTATGCTGAGCAGTTC. It codes for CGALRDWGDYAEQF. The CDR3 in full is CGALRDWGDYAEQFF.

In the case of this clone: Gene names and germline refer to mouse. The CDR3: CASSLPRDRGDTQYF. The covered CDR3 bases are TGTGCCAGCAGCCTCCCCCGGGACAGGGGAGACACCCAGTAC. The chain has TRBV13-1 and TRBJ2-5; 10 bases line up with TRBD1. The read falls 1 residue short of the CDR3 end, and the missing part is taken from the germline J gene. J gave up 5 bases and V 5 bases, and 8 bases lay outside the gene matches. This CDR3 comprises 15 residues. Germline V CDR1 and CDR2: NSHNY, SYGAGN.

As to this clone: Gene names are the mouse ones. The read comes to an end 1 residue before the CDR3 does, leaving the germline J gene to fill in the end. This chain connects TRBV4 to TRBJ1-3; D is undetermined. Germline CDR1 reads LGHDT; CDR2 reads YNNKQL (reference sequence). The CDR3 totals 14 residues. Trimming cost V 5 bases and J 0 bases, with 8 bases left between them. CDR3 DNA (partial): TGTGCCAGCAGCCGAGGGAATTCTGGAAATACGCTCTAT. It encodes CASSRGNSGNTLY. The whole CDR3 protein reads CASSRGNSGNTLYF.

As to this clone: The gene names here belong to mouse. The read finishes 1 residue shy of the CDR3 end, and the germline J gene is used to complete it. The rearrangement links TRBV13-1 to TRBJ2-1; 8 bases align to TRBD1. V lost 0 bases to trimming and J lost 5 bases; unmatched junction nucleotides: 1. From germline, CDR1 is NSHNY and CDR2 SYGAGN. The CDR3 sequence is 14 residues long. The covered CDR3 bases are TGTGCCAGCAGTGATGCGGACAGGGATGCTGAGCAGTTC. Protein product: CASSDADRDAEQF. The entire CDR3 reads CASSDADRDAEQFF.

About this clone: Mouse names are used for the genes. The read ends 1 residue early relative to the CDR3; the germline J gene fills the gap. The chain carries TRBV5 and TRBJ1-4; 10 nucleotides agree with TRBD1. The CDR3 is made up of 15 amino acids. Germline V gives CDR1 LGHNA, CDR2 YNLKQL (reference sequence). The V segment lost 1 base and the J segment 6 bases; nucleotides outside the gene matches: 2. The DNA read from the CDR3 is TGTGCCAGCAGCCAAGGGACAGGGGGTCACGAAAGATTATTT. Translated: CASSQGTGGHERLF. The full-length CDR3 reads as CASSQGTGGHERLFF.

Regarding this clone: The gene names given are mouse names. The sequenced part of the CDR3 DNA is TGTGCCAGCAGCCATCTGGGGTCTAGTGCAGAAACGCTGTAT. Protein sequence: CASSHLGSSAETLY. In full, the CDR3 reads CASSHLGSSAETLYF. This chain links TRBV2 with TRBJ2-3; tentative D call: TRBD2 (6 bases). The CDR3 extends 1 residue past the end of the read, so its final part is completed from the germline J gene. This CDR3 spans 15 amino acids. The V and J ends lost 3 bases and 0 bases respectively, with 10 bases between them. Germline V gene lookup returns CDR1 LGHNA and CDR2 YSYQKL.

A word on this clone: Gene names and germline match the mouse. From the germline J gene comes the end of the CDR3, since the read stops 1 residue before it. The chain carries TRBV5 and TRBJ2-2; the match to TRBD2 covers 14 bases. Per the germline V gene, CDR1 is LGHNA and CDR2 is YNLKQL (reference sequence). The V and J ends lost 2 bases and 2 bases, in that order; junction bases with no gene match: 4. The CDR3 contains 18 residues. This chain's CDR3 is CASSQRDWGGFNTGQLYF. The CDR3 DNA, read in part, is TGTGCCAGCAGCCAAAGGGACTGGGGGGGCTTCAACACCGGGCAGCTCTAC.

A few counts support this clone. Gene names refer to mouse genes. The sequence runs out 1 residue before the end of the CDR3; the remainder is reconstructed from the germline J gene. J is TRBJ1-2 and V is TRBV19; TRBD1 aligns across 8 bases. J gave up 0 bases and V 5 bases, and 3 bases lay outside the gene matches. This CDR3 has 14 residues. Germline assignment: CDR1 FNHDT and CDR2 SITEND (reference sequence). The CDR3 loop is CASRRTGTNSDYTF. The covered CDR3 bases are TGTGCCAGCAGAAGGACAGGGACAAACTCCGACTACACC.

With regard to this clone: Gene labels here are mouse ones. Read sequence stops 1 residue before the CDR3 end, and the germline J gene provides the missing end. V gene TRBV20 combines with J gene TRBJ2-5; 9 nucleotides align to TRBD2. Unmatched junction bases numbered 3, after V lost 0 bases and J lost 5 bases. The CDR3 runs 14 residues. Germline V gene lookup returns CDR1 GFQATS and CDR2 STVNSAI. The part of the CDR3 DNA that was read is TGTGGTGCTAGGGAACTGGGGGGAGGAGACACCCAGTAC. It translates to CGARELGGGDTQY. The complete CDR3 sequence is CGARELGGGDTQYF. The full variable domain, its missing parts supplied by reference TRBV20 and TRBJ2-5, is GALVYQYPRRTICKSGTSMRMECQAVGFQATSVAWYRQSPQKTFELIALSTVNSAIKYEQNFTQEKFPISHPNLSFSSMTVLNAYLEDRGLYLCGARELGGGDTQYFGPGTRLLVL.

As to this clone: The genes are named according to mouse. The DNA read from the CDR3 is TGTGCCTGGAGCAGGGTTGAACAGTAC. It yields the protein CAWSRVEQY. The entire CDR3 sequence reads CAWSRVEQYF. This sequence joins TRBV31 and TRBJ2-7; tentative D call: TRBD1 (5 bases). The read ends 1 residue shy of where the CDR3 ends; the end is completed using the germline J gene. Germline V gene data show CDR1 as GKSSPN and CDR2 as SITVG. Trimming left V 3 bases short and J 6 bases short, with 6 bases between. The CDR3 has 10 residues.

Concerning this clone itself: Gene names follow the mouse nomenclature. The observed sequence ends 1 residue before the CDR3 terminus, with the missing tail filled in from the germline J gene. This chain connects TRBV13-1 to TRBJ2-1; 8 nucleotides line up with TRBD2. The CDR3 runs to 14 residues. The germline V gene has CDR1 NSHNY and CDR2 SYGAGN. V gave up 6 bases and J gave up 1 base; unmatched junction bases: 3. The CDR3 region is CASKLGENYAEQFF. CDR3 DNA (partial): TGTGCCAGCAAACTGGGGGAGAACTATGCTGAGCAGTTC.

Worth noting for this clone: Germline and genes: mouse. Read data end 1 residue before the CDR3 end; the end is taken from the germline J gene. V and J are TRBV4 and TRBJ2-5, with TRBD2 matching 12 bases. The CDR3 sequence is 16 residues long. Germline CDR1 LGHDT, CDR2 YNNKQL (reference sequence). The J segment lost 4 bases and the V segment lost 5 bases, leaving 7 bases of the junction unmatched. The sequenced part of the CDR3 DNA is TGTGCCAGCAGCCACGACTGGGGGGGCGCTGAAGACACCCAGTAC. This gives the protein CASSHDWGGAEDTQY. The full CDR3 protein is CASSHDWGGAEDTQYF.

This clone was recorded only once. All gene names here are mouse names. The read terminates 1 residue ahead of where the CDR3 ends, so the germline J gene completes it. V usage is TRBV1 and J usage is TRBJ1-1; the match to TRBD1 covers 10 bases. Germline CDR1 is NSQYPW and CDR2 is LRSPGD (reference sequence). The trim removed 0 bases at V and 6 bases at J, leaving 4 bases unmatched. The CDR3 contains 15 residues. The sequenced part of the CDR3 DNA is TGCACCTGCAGTGCAGAGACAGGGGGCTGGGCAGAAGTCTTC. The encoded protein is CTCSAETGGWAEVF. The full CDR3 protein is CTCSAETGGWAEVFF.

Comments on this clone: Gene names and germline refer to mouse. The sequence runs out 1 residue before the end of the CDR3; the remainder is reconstructed from the germline J gene. This rearrangement joins TRBV31 to TRBJ1-4, with 8 positions matching TRBD1. J gave up 7 bases and V 0 bases, and 7 bases lay outside the gene matches. The CDR3 totals 15 residues. Looked up from germline, CDR1 is GKSSPN and CDR2 is SITVG. CDR3 bases read: TGTGCCTGGAGTCTAGCTGGACAGGGCGGCGAAAGATTATTT. Translation: CAWSLAGQGGERLF. The CDR3 as a whole reads CAWSLAGQGGERLFF.

To note about this clone: Gene names and germline refer to mouse. The observed sequence ends 1 residue before the CDR3 terminus, with the missing tail filled in from the germline J gene. The chain couples TRBV5 to TRBJ1-3; the D gene is possibly TRBD1 (5 bases). CDR1 is LGHNA, CDR2 YNLKQL, per germline (reference sequence). The CDR3 is made up of 13 amino acids. V lost 1 base, J lost 5 bases, and 6 bases lay in between. The CDR3 sequence: CASSQGQRNTLYF. The CDR3 DNA, read in part, is TGTGCCAGCAGCCAAGGACAGAGAAATACGCTCTAT.

Worth noting for this clone: The listed genes are named as in mouse. The CDR3 goes on 1 residue after the read ends, and that part is filled in from the germline J gene. The V call is TRBV14, the J call TRBJ1-1, with 7 bases matching TRBD1. Unmatched junction bases numbered 6, after V lost 4 bases and J lost 3 bases. The CDR3 loop spans 14 amino acids. Germline lookup yields CDR1 SGHDT and CDR2 FRDEAV. This CDR3 reads CASSNRQGDTEVFF. The sequenced part of the CDR3 DNA is TGTGCCAGCAGTAACCGACAGGGAGACACAGAAGTCTTC.

This clone was observed a handful of times. Here the gene names and germline are mouse. With the read ending 1 residue before the CDR3 end, the germline J gene is used to fill in that end. This chain links TRBV29 with TRBJ2-7, with TRBD1 matching 9 bases. Germline CDR1 and CDR2: MSHET and SYDVDS. The CDR3 extends over 13 amino acids. After removal of 7 bases from V and 6 bases from J, the junction contained 7 bases not matched to a gene. The covered CDR3 bases are TGTGCTAGCACCTTACAGGGGGCGCGTGAACAGTAC. This sequence encodes CASTLQGAREQY. The entire CDR3 is CASTLQGAREQYF.

In regard to this clone: The germline and genes are mouse ones. The missing CDR3 end, 1 residue past where the read stops, is filled in from the germline J gene. The V gene is TRBV1, the J gene TRBJ1-6; D remains ambiguous. TRBJ1-6 is an ORF, and what it does is uncertain. The CDR3 consists of 15 residues. Per the germline V gene, CDR1 is NSQYPW and CDR2 is LRSPGD (reference sequence). Trimming took off 0 bases at V and 5 bases at J, with 8 bases between the two ends. CDR3 bases read: TGCACCTGCAGTGCAGATGGACCCAATAATTCGCCCCTCTAC. It specifies CTCSADGPNNSPLY. The CDR3 in its entirety is CTCSADGPNNSPLYF.

This clone was seen more than once but under ten times. The gene names here belong to mouse. The CDR3 end is not reached by the read, which stops 1 residue before it; the germline J gene fills it in. The chain combines TRBV5 with TRBJ2-5, with 8 nucleotides matching TRBD2. Trimming removed 0 bases from V and 5 bases from J; junction bases left unmatched: 7. Germline values: CDR1 LGHNA, CDR2 YNLKQL (reference sequence). CDR3 length: 16 residues. CDR3 region: CASSQDSGGRGDTQYF. The sequenced part of the CDR3 DNA is TGTGCCAGCAGCCAAGACTCTGGGGGGCGCGGAGACACCCAGTAC.

Worth noting for this clone: Genes and germline are mouse. The read finishes 1 residue shy of the CDR3 end, and the germline J gene is used to complete it. The V and J genes are TRBV19 and TRBJ2-3, with D unresolved. The CDR3 spans 13 residues. Germline V lookup: CDR1 FNHDT, CDR2 SITEND (reference sequence). V lost 1 base, J lost 2 bases, and 5 bases lay in between. This chain's CDR3 is CASSISFAETLYF. The covered CDR3 bases are TGTGCCAGCAGTATAAGCTTTGCAGAAACGCTGTAT.

As concerns this clone: Any gene name here is a mouse gene name. The CDR3 end is not reached by the read, which stops 1 residue before it; the germline J gene fills it in. The chain recombines TRBV16 with TRBJ1-2; the match to TRBD1 covers 10 bases. There are 15 residues in the CDR3. Germline CDR1 reads SGHSA; CDR2 reads FRNQAP. V lost 1 base and J lost 3; bases outside the gene matches: 2. Partial CDR3 DNA: TGTGCAAGCAGCTTAGGGACAGGGGGGGACTCCGACTACACC. Protein sequence: CASSLGTGGDSDYT. The complete CDR3 protein is CASSLGTGGDSDYTF.

Of note for this clone: The gene names here belong to mouse. The read is 1 residue too short to cover the CDR3 end, so that end is filled in from the germline J gene. J is TRBJ2-4 and V is TRBV13-3; D gene uncertain. This CDR3 is 13 amino acids long. Germline CDR1 is NNHDY and CDR2 is SYVADS. The V end was cut by 2 bases, the J end by 0 bases, with 4 bases between. The CDR3 protein is CASSEGSQNTLYF. The covered CDR3 bases are TGTGCCAGCAGTGAAGGCAGTCAAAACACCTTGTAC.

About this clone: Mouse names are used for the genes. The read halts 1 residue ahead of the CDR3 end, with the missing end drawn from the germline J gene. This chain joins TRBV13-2 and TRBJ2-3; 10 bases map to TRBD1. After removal of 5 bases from V and 3 bases from J, the junction contained 3 bases not matched to a gene. The V gene's germline CDR1 is NNHNN and CDR2 SYGAGS (reference sequence). This CDR3 is 14 amino acids long. Partial CDR3 DNA: TGTGCCAGCGGGGGACAGGGGCGAGCAGAAACGCTGTAT. Translated, it gives CASGGQGRAETLY. The CDR3 in full is CASGGQGRAETLYF.

A remark on this clone: The genes and germline here are from mouse. The CDR3 bases that were read are TGTGCCGCATCAGGGACGAGTCAAAACACCTTGTAC. Its translation: CAASGTSQNTLY. The whole CDR3 sequence is CAASGTSQNTLYF. The chain joins TRBV26 to TRBJ2-4; the D call may be TRBD1 or TRBD2 (5 bases each). The read terminates 1 residue before the CDR3 end, so the remaining end is supplied by the germline J gene. The V gene's germline CDR1 is KGHPV and CDR2 FQNQEV (reference sequence). The CDR3 length is 13 residues. The V end lost 11 bases, the J end lost 0 bases, and 12 bases lay between the germline ends. The variable domain in full, completed from reference TRBV26 and TRBJ2-4, reads NSKVIQTPRYLVKGQGQKAKMRCIPEKGHPVVFWYQQNKNNEFKFLINFQNQEVLQQIDMTEKRFSAECPSNSPCSLEIQSSEAGDSALYLCAASGTSQNTLYFGAGTRLSVL.

As for this clone: The gene symbols are mouse symbols. Read data end 1 residue before the CDR3 end; the end is taken from the germline J gene. V and J are TRBV13-2 and TRBJ2-5, with TRBD2 matching over 13 bases. The trim removed 1 base at V and 2 bases at J, leaving 4 bases unmatched. CDR1 NNHNN and CDR2 SYGAGS come from the germline V gene (reference sequence). There are 17 residues in the CDR3. The DNA read from the CDR3 is TGTGCCAGCGGTGATCGGACTGGGGGGGCGGGCCAAGACACCCAGTAC. It translates to CASGDRTGGAGQDTQY. The CDR3 as a whole reads CASGDRTGGAGQDTQYF.

For this clone: The genes are named according to mouse. Read data end 1 residue before the CDR3 end; the end is taken from the germline J gene. V gene TRBV2 combines with J gene TRBJ2-1; D ambiguous. Germline CDR1 and CDR2: LGHNA and YSYQKL. Trimming pared 1 base from V and 3 bases from J, leaving 10 bases between. This CDR3 spans 15 amino acids. This CDR3 reads CASSQAGSFYAEQFF. CDR3 bases read: TGTGCCAGCAGCCAAGCTGGCAGCTTCTATGCTGAGCAGTTC.